The 3 T cell receptor beta chains presented below share a single source sample, sequenced in a study of T cell repertoires in cytomegalovirus infection. TCRdb re-derived calls from the reads in MiXCR, one entry per CDR3 protein. The table lists a few hundred thousand distinct CDR3 sequences, roughly 42% of them singletons. What these receptors recognize is not known. The sequencing here drew on cultured PBMCs, taken from culture after CMV antigen stimulation. The receptors shown here come from a human donor in good health (CMV status not recorded). Some clones in this sample may be carry-over from other donors' samples.

The chain joins TRBV7-2 to TRBJ2-7, with TRBD1 matching 10 bases. The CDR3 runs to 15 residues. V shed 5 bases and J 3 bases; nucleotides not matched to a gene: 7. Germline V CDR1 and CDR2: SGHTA, FQGNSA. Written as DNA, the CDR3 is TGTGCCAGCAGCGCTCAGACAGGGGGCCTCTACGAGCAGTACTTC. Protein: CASSAQTGGLYEQYF.

The rearrangement uses TRBV7-9 and TRBJ2-7; the D gene is possibly TRBD1 (6 bases). The CDR3 runs to 16 residues. CDR1 SEHNR and CDR2 FQNEAQ come from the germline V gene (reference sequence). V was shortened by 2 bases and J by 8 bases, with 22 bases between the two germline ends. The CDR3 sequence is CASSLSGDRQRSKQYF. DNA of the CDR3: TGTGCCAGCAGCTTATCAGGGGATCGGCAGCGTTCGAAGCAGTACTTC. Looking up the rest from reference TRBV7-9 and TRBJ2-7 gives the full variable domain: DTGVSQNPRHKITKRGQNVTFRCDPISEHNRLYWYRQTLGQGPEFLTYFQNEAQLEKSRLLSDRFSAERPKGSFSTLEIQRTEQGDSAMYLCASSLSGDRQRSKQYFGPGTRLTVT.

This clonotype appeared a few times. The CDR3 DNA reads TGTGCCAGCAGCCAAGAAGAGGGGAACATTCAGTACTTC. This gives the protein CASSQEEGNIQYF. The gene calls are TRBV4-2 and TRBJ2-4; the D gene could be TRBD1 or TRBD2 (5 bases each). Germline values: CDR1 LGHNA, CDR2 YNFKEQ. Deletions cut 0 bases from V and 7 bases from J, with 7 bases between. CDR3 length equals 13 residues.